The entry below gives a single T cell receptor (beta chain) sequence along with its context. Antigen unknown. Looked up from germline, CDR1 is WSHSY and CDR2 is SAAADI. The CDR3 covers 12 residues. Trimming removed 4 bases from V and 4 bases from J, with 5 bases in between. Using immunoSEQ multiplex PCR, the repertoire was profiled, and TCRdb retains in-frame clones only, with some absent. The sample lists about 120,000 clones; roughly 90% were seen once. The study pooled second doses at about 4 or about 12 weeks. This sample stems from a study of T cell responses to AZD1222 COVID-19 vaccine. Study observations and caveats: Dominant at 160-218 and 743-854, vaccine-associated CD4 TCRs also spanned spike.

The sample was peripheral blood, taken 28 days after the second AZD1222 dose. The clonotype was recovered from an adult who received the AZD1222 COVID-19 vaccine. The chain combines TRBV10-2 with TRBJ1-3, with no clear D. The CDR3 loop is CASSVAGNTIYF. CDR3 nucleotides: TGCGCCAGCAGTGTGGCCGGAAACACCATATATTTT.